The next 14 T cell receptor beta chains were all read from a single sample in a study of blood T cell repertoires in COVID-19. Here immunoSEQ multiplex PCR was the method, and the copy in TCRdb shows in-frame clones only, minus some. This repertoire shows roughly 500,000 clones, roughly 90% found once; its top ten account for approximately 1.8%. The sequenced material came from PBMCs or T cells enriched from blood (not recorded which). These receptors were collected from a woman in her forties who had recovered from COVID-19.

This clone was detected once. The chain recombines TRBV29-1 with TRBJ1-1; 8 bases fit TRBD1. The CDR3 runs to 13 residues. V lost 5 bases, J lost 7 bases, and 9 bases stayed unmatched. Germline V gene lookup returns CDR1 SQVTM and CDR2 ANQGSEA. CDR3 residues: CSVSMDRADEAFF. The CDR3 DNA reads TGCAGCGTTTCGATGGACAGGGCGGATGAAGCTTTCTTT.

This clone was seen a few times. Distinct nucleotide sequences in the sample also encode this CDR3. The chain uses TRBV29-1 and TRBJ1-2; 11 bases fit TRBD1. Germline V gene lookup returns CDR1 SQVTM and CDR2 ANQGSEA. V shed 6 bases and J 3 bases; nucleotides not matched to a gene: 3. There are 13 residues in the CDR3. The CDR3 reads CSVGQGADYGYTF. Here the CDR3 DNA reads TGCAGCGTCGGACAGGGGGCTGACTATGGCTACACCTTC.

The chain recombines TRBV4-1 with TRBJ2-7; the D gene is possibly TRBD1 (5 bases). V was shortened by 2 bases and J by 3 bases, with 17 bases between the two germline ends. Germline values: CDR1 MGHRA, CDR2 YSYEKL. CDR3 size: 16 residues. The CDR3 nucleotides are TGCGCCAGCAGCCAATCCCATGGACAAGAATTCTACGAGCAGTACTTC. Protein: CASSQSHGQEFYEQYF.

The V call is TRBV11-3, the J call TRBJ2-1; perhaps TRBD2 as D (6 bases). The CDR3 spans 14 residues. With 3 bases removed from V and 4 bases from J, the gap between germline ends came to 10 bases. CDR1 SGHNT and CDR2 YENEEA come from the germline V gene. CDR3 DNA: TGTGCCAGCAGCTTCTCCGGGACTTACAATGAGCAGTTCTTC. This sequence encodes CASSFSGTYNEQFF.

The chain carries TRBV27 and TRBJ2-2; the match to TRBD1 covers 7 bases. Germline V gives CDR1 MNHEY, CDR2 SMNVEV (reference sequence). The CDR3 contains 16 residues. Trimming at V came to 2 bases and at J to 4 bases, leaving 7 bases not matched to a gene. The DNA of the CDR3 is TGTGCCAGCAGTTTACCGACAGGGAAGGTCACCGGGGAGCTGTTTTTT. Residues: CASSLPTGKVTGELFF.

The chain is built from TRBV7-9 and TRBJ1-1, with D hard to call. Germline V gives CDR1 SEHNR, CDR2 FQNEAQ (reference sequence). V was trimmed by 5 bases and J by 5 bases, leaving 24 bases between them. The CDR3 length is 17 residues. As DNA, the CDR3 is TGTGCCAGCAGCCAGTGGGCCATGATCCACCCGGGGACTGAAGCTTTCTTT. Protein sequence: CASSQWAMIHPGTEAFF.

The chain couples TRBV16 to TRBJ2-6; a weak D match, TRBD2 (6 bases). This CDR3 region has 17 residues. Germline CDR1 KGHSY, CDR2 FQNENV. Deletions cut 2 bases from V and 2 bases from J, with 13 bases between. The CDR3 here is CASSQQLGGAGANVLTF. CDR3 nucleotide sequence: TGTGCCAGCAGCCAACAGCTAGGAGGGGCTGGGGCCAACGTCCTGACTTTC.

The rearrangement links TRBV7-2 to TRBJ2-7, with D perhaps matching TRBD1 (6 bases). Germline V gene sequence: CDR1 SGHTA, CDR2 FQGNSA. The CDR3 consists of 16 residues. V shed 1 base and J shed 2 bases, with 15 bases lying between them. The CDR3 sequence is CASSLGRGQGTYEQYF. Here the CDR3 DNA reads TGTGCCAGCAGCTTAGGCAGGGGCCAAGGGACCTACGAGCAGTACTTC.

The chain employs TRBV10-3 and TRBJ1-2, with 7 bases identical to TRBD1. The germline CDR1 and CDR2 sequences are ENHRY and SYGVKD. The CDR3 extends over 12 amino acids. The V gene end was trimmed by 6 bases and the J gene end by 8 bases; junction bases not matched to a gene: 6. The chain's CDR3 is CAISPRGDGYTF. In DNA, the CDR3 is TGTGCCATCAGCCCCAGGGGGGACGGCTACACCTTC.

V is TRBV19 and J is TRBJ2-7, with D perhaps TRBD1 (5 bases). The V gene lost 6 bases and the J gene lost 4 bases, with 16 bases spanning the gap. The CDR3 totals 14 residues. Germline V gene data show CDR1 as LNHDA and CDR2 as SQIVND (reference sequence). The DNA of the CDR3 is TGTGCCAGTAGACCTTCTTCAGGGTCTTACGAGCAGTACTTC. Its translation is CASRPSSGSYEQYF.

The chain couples TRBV7-6 to TRBJ1-2, with D unclear. CDR3 length: 16 residues. Germline CDR1 is SGHVS and CDR2 is FNYEAQ. Trimming stripped 4 bases from V and 2 bases from J, with 17 bases between. The CDR3 spells CASSSQPGEGNYGYTF. The CDR3 nucleotides are TGTGCCAGCAGCTCCCAGCCTGGGGAGGGAAACTATGGCTACACCTTC.

This chain uses TRBV6-5 with TRBJ1-1, with TRBD1 matching 7 bases. CDR3 length equals 13 residues. Germline lookup yields CDR1 MNHEY and CDR2 SVGAGI. Germline trimming cut 9 bases from V and 9 bases from J; bases unmatched to any gene: 13. DNA for the CDR3: TGTGCCAGTGTAGTCGGGACAGAGGATAAAGCTTTCTTT. It encodes CASVVGTEDKAFF.

This clone showed up just once. The chain links TRBV3-1 (or the pseudogene TRBV3-2) to TRBJ2-5; TRBD2 is a possible D gene (6 bases). Trimming took off 1 base at V and 0 bases at J, with 15 bases between the two ends. Germline CDR1 and CDR2: LGHDT and YNNKEL (reference sequence). The CDR3 length is 17 residues. The chain's CDR3 is CASSQVVGSPYQETQYF. The CDR3 nucleotides are TGTGCCAGCAGCCAAGTGGTCGGGAGTCCGTACCAAGAGACCCAGTACTTC.

The gene calls are TRBV30 and TRBJ1-1; 11 nucleotides agree with TRBD1. V was clipped by 0 bases and J by 4 bases; unmatched bases: 10. The CDR3 covers 17 residues. Germline V gene data show CDR1 as GTSNPN and CDR2 as SVGIG (reference sequence). CDR3 in DNA: TGTGCCTGGAGTGTAGGATTTCGGGGACAGGGGGGCACTGAAGCTTTCTTT. Protein sequence: CAWSVGFRGQGGTEAFF.